This section outlines one T cell receptor (beta chain) sequence together with its context. What it binds is unknown. The CDR3 contains 13 residues. Germline CDR1 is SSHAT and CDR2 is FNYEAQ (reference sequence). These data come from a study of CXCR3-negative and CXCR3-positive naive CD8 T cells. The study, taken as a whole, reports: Comparison of naive CXCR3-negative and CXCR3-positive cells revealed similar TRBV-TRBJ usage, while memory cells differed.

All TRB cDNA libraries came from 5' RACE performed with UMI labels. Reprocessing the 5' RACE reads, TCRdb reports a single entry for every CDR3 protein and omits DNA. The table for this sample gives approximately 66,000 distinct CDR3 sequences. The V gene is TRBV7-7, the J gene TRBJ1-6. The receptor was isolated from a human donor in good health. Some clones in this sample may be carry-over from other donors' samples. The sample taken for sequencing was naive CXCR3- CD8+ T cells from blood. As for subset: CD45RO-CCR7+CD27+CD95- naive CD8+ T cells lacking CXCR3 (TNR3-). This chain's CDR3 is CASSLASGRPLHF.